One sample yielded the 7 T cell receptor beta chains listed below, sequenced in a study of T cell responses to AZD1222 COVID-19 vaccine. TCRdb keeps only in-frame clones here, not all; method: immunoSEQ multiplex PCR. The sample yields 110,000 to 150,000 clones, around 90% seen once. Sequencing was performed on peripheral blood, taken on day 0 of AZD1222 vaccination. These receptors all stem from an adult in good health.

This chain joins TRBV14 and TRBJ1-1; D uncertain. This CDR3 comprises 12 residues. Germline lookup yields CDR1 SGHDN and CDR2 FVKESK. Trimming took off 4 bases at V and 8 bases at J, with 11 bases between the two ends. CDR3 sequence reads: CASSRPRGEAFF. The CDR3 coding sequence is TGTGCCAGCAGCCGTCCCCGGGGAGAAGCTTTCTTT.

This clone has only one observation. V usage is TRBV27 and J usage is TRBJ1-2; D might be TRBD1 (6 bases). Per the germline V gene, CDR1 is MNHEY and CDR2 is SMNVEV (reference sequence). V lost 6 bases, J lost 4 bases, and 15 bases lay in between. The CDR3 covers 14 residues. The CDR3 region is CASSAGALGYGYTF. The CDR3 DNA reads as TGTGCCAGCAGCGCGGGGGCTCTAGGCTATGGCTACACCTTC.

This chain links TRBV9 with TRBJ1-5; TRBD1 is a possible D gene (6 bases). Germline CDR1 reads SGDLS; CDR2 reads YYNGEE. The CDR3 is made up of 15 amino acids. V lost 0 bases to trimming and J lost 4 bases, with 11 bases between them. In DNA, the CDR3 is TGTGCCAGCAGCGTAGAGGGGGTGAAGAATCAGCCCCAGCATTTT. Translated: CASSVEGVKNQPQHF. Full variable domain (outside the CDR3, taken from reference TRBV9 and TRBJ1-5): DSGVTQTPKHLITATGQRVTLRCSPRSGDLSVYWYQQSLDQGLQFLIQYYNGEERAKGNILERFSAQQFPDLHSELNLSSLELGDSALYFCASSVEGVKNQPQHFGDGTRLSIL.

This clone was counted a single time. The chain joins TRBV5-1 to TRBJ1-2; 9 bases are shared with TRBD1. The CDR3 has 16 amino acids. Trimming cost V 4 bases and J 6 bases; bases outside gene matches: 13. Germline CDR1 SGHRS, CDR2 YFSETQ. CDR3 sequence (DNA): TGCGCCAGCAGCCACACGCCGGGACAGGGCCTGGATGGCTACACCTTC. This gives the protein CASSHTPGQGLDGYTF.

This clone came up once. The chain has TRBV27 and TRBJ2-1; TRBD1 matches at 8 bases. The CDR3 length is 17 residues. The germline CDR1 and CDR2 sequences are MNHEY and SMNVEV (reference sequence). The V and J ends lost 3 bases and 0 bases, in that order; junction bases with no gene match: 7. The CDR3: CASSFRRQGSSYNEQFF. CDR3 coding DNA: TGTGCCAGCAGTTTCCGGAGACAGGGGAGCTCCTACAATGAGCAGTTCTTC.

The chain has TRBV28 and TRBJ2-4, with TRBD2 identical over 14 bases. Germline assignment: CDR1 MDHEN and CDR2 SYDVKM. The CDR3 is 16 amino acids. The V segment lost 7 bases and the J segment 7 bases; nucleotides outside the gene matches: 9. The CDR3 nucleotides are TGTGCCAGCAATCTGGGACTAGCGGGAGCAGTGAACATTCAGTACTTC. Translating gives CASNLGLAGAVNIQYF.

V usage is TRBV6-5 and J usage is TRBJ1-3, with D unresolved. Germline-derived CDR1 and CDR2 are MNHEY and SVGAGI. CDR3 length: 13 amino acids. V lost 7 bases to trimming and J lost 0 bases, with 7 bases between them. Here the CDR3 DNA reads TGTGCCAGCAACGAGGGCTCTGGAAACACCATATATTTT. Translating it yields CASNEGSGNTIYF.